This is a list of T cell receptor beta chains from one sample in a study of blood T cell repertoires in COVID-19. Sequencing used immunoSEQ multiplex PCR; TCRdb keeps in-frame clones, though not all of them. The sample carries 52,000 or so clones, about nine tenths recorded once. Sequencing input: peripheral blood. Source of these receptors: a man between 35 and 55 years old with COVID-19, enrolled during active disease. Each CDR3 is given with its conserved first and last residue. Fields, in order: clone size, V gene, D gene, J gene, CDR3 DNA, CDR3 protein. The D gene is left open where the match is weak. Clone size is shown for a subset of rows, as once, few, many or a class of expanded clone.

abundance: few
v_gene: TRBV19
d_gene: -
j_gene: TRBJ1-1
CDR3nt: TGTGCCAGTAGTACGAAGCTCGGGACTGAAGCTTTCTTT
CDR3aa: CASSTKLGTEAFF

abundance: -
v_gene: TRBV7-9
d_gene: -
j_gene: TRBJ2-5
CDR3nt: TGTGCCAGCAGCTTAGCCGGGGGCCAAGAGACCCAGTACTTC
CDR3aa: CASSLAGGQETQYF

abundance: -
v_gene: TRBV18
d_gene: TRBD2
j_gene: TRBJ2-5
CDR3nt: TGTGCCAGCTCACCGCGTAGCGGGAGCGGGGAGACCCAGTACTTC
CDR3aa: CASSPRSGSGETQYF

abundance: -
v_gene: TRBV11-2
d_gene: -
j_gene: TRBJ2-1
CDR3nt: TGTGCCAGCAGCATCTCCACAAGTTCCAATGAGCAGTTCTTC
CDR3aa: CASSISTSSNEQFF

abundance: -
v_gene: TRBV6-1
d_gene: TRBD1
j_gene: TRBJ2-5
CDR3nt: TGTGCCAGCAGTGAAAAGAGAGGTTTCTCTTTATGGACAGGGGGCCGGGAGACCCAGTACTTC
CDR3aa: CASSEKRGFSLWTGGRETQYF

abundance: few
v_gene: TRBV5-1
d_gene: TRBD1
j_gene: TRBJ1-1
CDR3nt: TGCGCCAGCAGCGCGACAGGGGGCACTGAAGCTTTCTTT
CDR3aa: CASSATGGTEAFF

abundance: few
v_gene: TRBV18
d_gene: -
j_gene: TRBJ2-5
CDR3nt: TGTGCCAGCCTCAACAGTTTACAAGAGACCCAGTACTTC
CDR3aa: CASLNSLQETQYF

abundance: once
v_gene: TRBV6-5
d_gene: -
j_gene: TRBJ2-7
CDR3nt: TGTGCCAGCAGTTCCCCGACAGGTTACGAGCAGTACTTC
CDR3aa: CASSSPTGYEQYF

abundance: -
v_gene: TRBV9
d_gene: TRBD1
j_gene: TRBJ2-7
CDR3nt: TGTGCCAGCAGCGAGGGACAGGGAACTTACGAGCAGTACTTC
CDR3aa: CASSEGQGTYEQYF

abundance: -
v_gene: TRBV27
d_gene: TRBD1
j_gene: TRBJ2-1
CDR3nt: TGTGCCAGCAGGGACAGGTTCTTATTCTTC
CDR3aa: CASRDRFLFF

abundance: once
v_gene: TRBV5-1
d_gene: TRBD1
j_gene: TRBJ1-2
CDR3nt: TGCGCCAGCAGCCCTACAGGGGCAGACTATGGCTACACCTTC
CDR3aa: CASSPTGADYGYTF

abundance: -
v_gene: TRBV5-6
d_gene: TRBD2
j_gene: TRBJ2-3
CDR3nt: TGTGCCAGCAGCACCGGACTAGCGGGAATAAATACGCAGTATTTT
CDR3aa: CASSTGLAGINTQYF

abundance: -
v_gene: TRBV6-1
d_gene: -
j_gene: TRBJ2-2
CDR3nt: TGTGCCAGCAGTGACAGGGATCCCGGGGAGCTGTTTTTT
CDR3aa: CASSDRDPGELFF

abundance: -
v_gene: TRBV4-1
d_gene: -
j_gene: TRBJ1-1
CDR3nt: TGCGCCAGCAGCCAACGGACAGCAAGCCCCAAAGCTTTCTTT
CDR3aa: CASSQRTASPKAFF

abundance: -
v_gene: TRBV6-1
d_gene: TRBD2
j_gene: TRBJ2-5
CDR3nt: TGTGCCAGCAGTGGAATACTAGCGGGGCAACAAGAGACCCAGTACTTC
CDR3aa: CASSGILAGQQETQYF

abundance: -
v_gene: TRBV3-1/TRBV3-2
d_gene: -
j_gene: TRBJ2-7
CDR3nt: TGTGCCAGCAGCACGGATACAGGGTCCCGCAACGAGCAGTACTTC
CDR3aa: CASSTDTGSRNEQYF

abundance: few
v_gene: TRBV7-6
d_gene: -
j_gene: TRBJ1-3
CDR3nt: TGTGCCAGCAGCTTAGACCAGGGGATGGGAGGAAACACCATATATTTT
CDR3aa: CASSLDQGMGGNTIYF

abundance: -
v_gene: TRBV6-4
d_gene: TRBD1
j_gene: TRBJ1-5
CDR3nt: TGTGCCAGCAGTGTACAGGGGGGCAATCAGCCCCAGCATTTT
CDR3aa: CASSVQGGNQPQHF

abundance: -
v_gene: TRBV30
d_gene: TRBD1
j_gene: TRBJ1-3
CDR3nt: TGTGCCTGTGACAGGGCGGTCGAAAACACCATATATTTT
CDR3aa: CACDRAVENTIYF

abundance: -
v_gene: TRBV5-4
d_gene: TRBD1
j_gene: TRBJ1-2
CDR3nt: TGTGCCAGCAGCTTGGAGCAGGGGGCTTATGGCTACACCTTC
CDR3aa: CASSLEQGAYGYTF

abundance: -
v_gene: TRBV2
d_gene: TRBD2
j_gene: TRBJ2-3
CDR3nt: TGTGCCAGCACCGGGACTAGCGGGGGTAGGGATACGCAGTATTTT
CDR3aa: CASTGTSGGRDTQYF

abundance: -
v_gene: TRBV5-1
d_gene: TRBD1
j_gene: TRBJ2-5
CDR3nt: TGCGCCAGCAGCGTCTCAGGGGGTGAGACCCAGTACTTC
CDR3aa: CASSVSGGETQYF

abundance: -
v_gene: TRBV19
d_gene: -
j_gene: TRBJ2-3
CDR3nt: TGTGCCAGTAGCCCCATTGGGGGGACCACAGATACGCAGTATTTT
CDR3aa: CASSPIGGTTDTQYF

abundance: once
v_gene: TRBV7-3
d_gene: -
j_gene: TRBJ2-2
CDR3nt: TGTGCCAGCAGCGACGGACAATTCACCGGGGAGCTGTTTTTT
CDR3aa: CASSDGQFTGELFF

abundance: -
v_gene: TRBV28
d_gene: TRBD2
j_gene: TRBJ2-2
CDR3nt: TGTGCCAGCAATTCGGGGGGAACCGGGGAGCTGTTTTTT
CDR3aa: CASNSGGTGELFF